This T cell receptor beta chain was profiled in a study of cytomegalovirus exposure and HLA in healthy donors. Turning to the study itself: Ancestry clustering placed around four fifths of around 400 genotyped donors in the Caucasian-associated cluster.

There are 16 residues in the CDR3. V lost 4 bases and J lost 4, with 16 bases in between. Germline values: CDR1 SGHDN, CDR2 FVKESK. With 60 Vbeta and 13 Jbeta primers, the PCR was carried out. Generated by immunoSEQ multiplex PCR, the TCRdb table keeps only in-frame clones and is missing some. Here the sample spans approximately 90,000 clones, around 77% being singletons. The sample was PBMCs. The source is a man between 35 and 55 years old in good health and CMV-seronegative. The rearrangement uses TRBV14 and TRBJ2-2; D perhaps matches TRBD2 (6 bases). CDR3 residues: CASSPRLVGGTGELFF. The DNA for the CDR3 is TGTGCCAGCAGCCCTCGACTAGTGGGAGGCACCGGGGAGCTGTTTTTT.